The clone carrying this TCR beta chain showed up just once. The antigen remains undetermined. The data were obtained in a study of shared clonotypes between healthy human individuals. Study-wide results and caveats: The study found about 5% of naive CD4 clonotypes shared across several donors.

The length of the CDR3 is 14 residues. Losses at the gene ends were 2 bases for V and 7 bases for J; bases not matched to a gene: 2. Germline CDR1 and CDR2: WNHNN and SYGVQD (reference sequence). In the original workflow: ImmunoSEQ output held junction-only sequences without quality scores, so filtering differed. Produced via immunoSEQ multiplex PCR; TCRdb's table is partial and in-frame only. D and trimming come from the DNA, and the V and J calls and clone size come from that table. The sample has about 2 million clones; approximately 94% are singletons. Terminally differentiated effector memory CD45RA+ cells were left out of the naive CD8 fraction, which was CD45RO-negative and positively selected for CCR7. Only Caucasian adults living in Nashville, Tennessee made up the donor group.

The TCR sequence derives from a man between 18 and 29 years old in good health. The chain recombines TRBV10-1 with TRBJ2-1; 10 nucleotides line up with TRBD1. The sample was naive CD8+ T cells sorted from blood. This CDR3 reads CASSEADRGNEQFF. The DNA for the CDR3 is TGCGCCAGCAGTGAGGCGGACAGGGGGAATGAGCAGTTCTTC.